These 11 T cell receptor beta chains originate from one sample sequenced in a study of cytomegalovirus exposure and HLA in healthy donors. The PCR employed 60 Vbeta primers together with 13 Jbeta primers. Some clones are missing from TCRdb's copy, which holds only in-frame ones; the method was immunoSEQ multiplex PCR. The sample yields approximately 190,000 clones, about four fifths seen once. What was sequenced was PBMCs. Source of these receptors: a boy aged 10-17 years in good health and CMV-seronegative.

This clone was recorded only once. The chain combines TRBV7-9 with TRBJ2-3, with D hard to call. V shed 4 bases and J shed 3 bases, with 17 bases lying between them. The germline V gene encodes CDR1 SEHNR and CDR2 FQNEAQ (reference sequence). This CDR3 is built from 16 residues. The CDR3 DNA follows: TGTGCCAGCAGCTCCCCCTCGATCTCAGAAACAGATACGCAGTATTTT. Its protein is CASSSPSISETDTQYF. The entire variable domain, with the rest obtained from reference TRBV7-9 and TRBJ2-3, is as follows: DTGVSQNPRHKITKRGQNVTFRCDPISEHNRLYWYRQTLGQGPEFLTYFQNEAQLEKSRLLSDRFSAERPKGSFSTLEIQRTEQGDSAMYLCASSSPSISETDTQYFGPGTRLTVL.

The chain combines TRBV6-6 with TRBJ2-7; 8 bases are a match to TRBD1. Losses at the gene ends were 7 bases for V and 3 bases for J; bases not matched to a gene: 8. Germline CDR1 MNHNY, CDR2 SVGAGI (reference sequence). This CDR3 is built from 14 residues. The DNA for the CDR3 is TGTGCCAGCAACGAGGACAGGGTAGTCTACGAGCAGTACTTC. Residues: CASNEDRVVYEQYF.

The CDR3 DNA reads as TGTGCCAGCAGTTATCGGACTAGCGGGAGGTTGAATGAGCAGTTCTTC. Protein product: CASSYRTSGRLNEQFF. This sequence joins TRBV6-5 and TRBJ2-1; the match to TRBD2 covers 14 bases. V lost 3 bases to trimming and J lost 7 bases; unmatched junction nucleotides: 5. The CDR3 sequence is 16 residues long. The germline V gene encodes CDR1 MNHEY and CDR2 SVGAGI.

The J gene is TRBJ1-1, the V gene TRBV14, with D tentatively TRBD1 (5 bases). The CDR3 is 15 amino acids. CDR1 and CDR2 (germline): SGHDN, FVKESK. V was trimmed by 2 bases and J by 4 bases, leaving 14 bases between them. The DNA for the CDR3 is TGTGCCAGCAGCCAATTAGGGGTGGCGTTCACTGAAGCTTTCTTT. It specifies CASSQLGVAFTEAFF.

V and J are TRBV5-1 and TRBJ1-4; D remains unclear. The CDR3 covers 13 residues. Trimming took off 1 base at V and 6 bases at J, with 7 bases between the two ends. The V gene's germline CDR1 is SGHRS and CDR2 YFSETQ. CDR3 region: CASSLPGDEKLFF. In DNA form, the CDR3 reads TGCGCCAGCAGCTTGCCCGGGGATGAAAAACTGTTTTTT.

The chain is built from TRBV7-6 and TRBJ2-1; 10 nucleotides align to TRBD1. Germline CDR1 reads SGHVS; CDR2 reads FNYEAQ. Trimming at V came to 6 bases and at J to 8 bases, leaving 13 bases not matched to a gene. The CDR3 spans 16 residues. CDR3 nucleotide sequence: TGTGCCAGCAGAAAAACCGGGACAGGGGATGAGGATGAGCAGTTCTTC. The encoded protein is CASRKTGTGDEDEQFF.

The chain carries TRBV29-1 and TRBJ2-7, with a tentative D call TRBD1 (6 bases). The CDR3 has 12 residues. The germline V gene encodes CDR1 SQVTM and CDR2 ANQGSEA. V lost 7 bases and J lost 3, with 13 bases in between. The CDR3 DNA reads as TGCAGCGGGACCGGGACAAGCTACGAGCAGTACTTC. The encoded protein is CSGTGTSYEQYF.

This clone was observed a single time. CDR3 amino acids: CASSFLGGASYEQYF. The DNA of the CDR3 is TGCGCCAGCAGCTTCCTCGGGGGGGCATCCTACGAGCAGTACTTC. This rearrangement joins TRBV5-1 to TRBJ2-7, with 8 bases identical to TRBD2. The CDR3 extends over 15 amino acids. Germline V gene lookup returns CDR1 SGHRS and CDR2 YFSETQ. V lost 2 bases and J lost 1; bases outside the gene matches: 5.

The CDR3 nucleotides read TGCGCCAGCAGCTTAGGAACAGGTATTTACGAGCAGTACTTC. It specifies CASSLGTGIYEQYF. The V call is TRBV5-1, the J call TRBJ2-7; D may be TRBD1 (5 bases). Trimming took 2 bases from V and 4 from J, leaving 13 bases between them. Germline values: CDR1 SGHRS, CDR2 YFSETQ. This CDR3 is 14 amino acids long. Full variable domain (rest looked up from reference TRBV5-1 and TRBJ2-7): KAGVTQTPRYLIKTRGQQVTLSCSPISGHRSVSWYQQTPGQGLQFLFEYFSETQRNKGNFPGRFSGRQFSNSRSEMNVSTLELGDSALYLCASSLGTGIYEQYFGPGTRLTVT.

This clone was seen only once. V usage is TRBV7-2 and J usage is TRBJ2-7; 9 nucleotides line up with TRBD2. Germline V lookup: CDR1 SGHTA, CDR2 FQGNSA. The CDR3 runs 17 residues. Germline trimming cut 5 bases from V and 4 bases from J; bases unmatched to any gene: 15. CDR3 loop: CASSTPQSGTSRYEQYF. CDR3 sequence (DNA): TGTGCCAGCAGCACCCCCCAATCCGGGACTAGCAGGTACGAGCAGTACTTC.

The CDR3 DNA reads as TGTGCCAGCAGGCCGTCGGGAACCCCTGGGGCCTACGAGCAGTACTTC. This sequence encodes CASRPSGTPGAYEQYF. The chain carries TRBV28 and TRBJ2-7; TRBD2 is a possible D gene (5 bases). CDR3 length: 16 residues. The V gene lost 6 bases and the J gene lost 2 bases, with 20 bases spanning the gap. From germline, CDR1 is MDHEN and CDR2 SYDVKM.